This is a list of T cell receptor beta chains from one sample in a study of vaccination and CD4 T cells after COVID-19. A single record per CDR3 protein comes from TCRdb applying MiXCR to the PCR reads. The profile shows 15,000 or so distinct CDR3 sequences, 40% to 55% of them singletons. These receptors' targets are unknown. The sequencing sample was made of CD4+ T cells from blood, cultured in vitro. These receptors were taken from a human donor who had recovered from COVID-19. The CDR3 runs from the conserved cysteine through the conserved F or W. A D gene is named only where the DNA matches it firmly. Only part of the rows carry a size: once, few, many, or a class if the clone is expanded.

J gene,V gene,CDR3 length,D gene,clone size,CDR3 DNA,CDR3 protein
TRBJ2-5,TRBV18,15,NA,NA,TGTGCCAGCTCACGTCGAGCAGCGTACCAAGAGACCCAGTACTTC,CASSRRAAYQETQYF
TRBJ2-5,TRBV5-4,13,NA,NA,TGTGCCAGCAGCTTGCAGGGTACAGAGACCCAGTACTTC,CASSLQGTETQYF
TRBJ2-5,TRBV2,12,NA,few,TGTGCCAGCGGAACAGGGCAAGAGACCCAGTACTTC,CASGTGQETQYF
TRBJ1-6,TRBV20-1,15,NA,NA,TGCAGTGCGTTAGGGCAGGCAGGTTTTGGGTCACCCCTCCACTTT,CSALGQAGFGSPLHF
TRBJ2-1,TRBV7-6,16,NA,NA,TGTGCCAGCAGCGCCGAGGGACTTCGCGCCTACAATGAGCAGTTCTTC,CASSAEGLRAYNEQFF
TRBJ1-4,TRBV20-1,13,NA,NA,TGCAGTGCCGTCCTGCCCTTGGGTGAAAAACTGTTTTTT,CSAVLPLGEKLFF
TRBJ2-7,TRBV2,13,NA,NA,TGTGCCAGCAGCCTCCCAGGCCGCCACGAGCAGTACTTC,CASSLPGRHEQYF
TRBJ2-7,TRBV15,15,NA,NA,TGTGCCACCAGCAGAGACGCAGGGACCACCTACGAGCAGTACTTC,CATSRDAGTTYEQYF
TRBJ1-2,TRBV5-1,17,TRBD1,NA,TGCGCCAGCAGCTTGGATCTGGGCTCAGGGGGCAGAGGAGGCTACACCTTC,CASSLDLGSGGRGGYTF
TRBJ1-3,TRBV7-9,16,TRBD1,NA,TGTGCCAGCAGCTCAAGACAGGGTATCGAGGGAAACACCATATATTTT,CASSSRQGIEGNTIYF
TRBJ1-1,TRBV20-1,12,NA,few,TGCAGTGCTGGGCAGCCGAACACTGAAGCTTTCTTT,CSAGQPNTEAFF
TRBJ1-2,TRBV30,15,NA,NA,TGTGCCTGGAGTGTACGGTTTGGAGGGAGTGCGGGCTACACCTTC,CAWSVRFGGSAGYTF
TRBJ1-5,TRBV9,13,NA,once,TGTGCCAGCAGCGGAGACAGCAATCAGCCCCAGCATTTT,CASSGDSNQPQHF
TRBJ2-7,TRBV6-2/TRBV6-3,14,NA,few,TGTGCCAGCAGTTACTCCCGCCTGGCGGCCGAGCAGTACTTC,CASSYSRLAAEQYF
TRBJ2-1,TRBV7-6,15,TRBD2,few,TGTGCCAGCAGCTTACGGGGAGGGGCATCCAATGAGCAGTTCTTC,CASSLRGGASNEQFF
TRBJ2-7,TRBV30,13,NA,NA,TGTGCCTGGAGGGGGGGCGAAGCCTACGAGCAGTACTTC,CAWRGGEAYEQYF
TRBJ1-2,TRBV12-3/TRBV12-4,14,NA,once,TGTGCCAGCAGGAGGGCAGGAGCTAACTATGGCTACACCTTC,CASRRAGANYGYTF
TRBJ2-7,TRBV5-4,12,NA,NA,TGTGCCAGCAGTGAGGATCCCTACGAGCAGTACTTC,CASSEDPYEQYF
TRBJ2-4,TRBV28,15,NA,NA,TGTGCCAGCAGTTACCCCCCCCAGGCGGGGAACATTCAGTACTTC,CASSYPPQAGNIQYF
TRBJ1-1,TRBV7-8,12,NA,few,TGTGCCAGCAGCTTAAACAGGAATAAAGCTTTCTTT,CASSLNRNKAFF
TRBJ2-7,TRBV7-7,12,NA,NA,TGTGCTAGCAGCTCGGACGGCTACGAGCAGTACTTC,CASSSDGYEQYF
TRBJ2-2,TRBV5-1,13,NA,NA,TGCGCCAGCAGCAGAGACACCTCGGGGGAGCTGTTTTTT,CASSRDTSGELFF
TRBJ1-6,TRBV28,15,NA,NA,TGTGCCAGCAGTTTGACGGGGGCGGGTAATTCACCCCTCCACTTT,CASSLTGAGNSPLHF
TRBJ1-1,TRBV30,14,NA,NA,TGTGCCTTCAGGGGCCTTAGAGGGAACACTGAAGCTTTCTTT,CAFRGLRGNTEAFF
TRBJ1-5,TRBV12-3/TRBV12-4,14,TRBD1,few,TGTGCCAGCAGTCCCGGGACAGGGGGTCTTCCCCAGCATTTT,CASSPGTGGLPQHF
TRBJ1-6,TRBV15,14,TRBD1,NA,TGTGCCACCAGCGGGGACAGGGGGAATTCACCCCTCCACTTT,CATSGDRGNSPLHF
TRBJ2-3,TRBV6-2/TRBV6-3,12,NA,few,TGTGCCAGCAGCTTGGGCACAGATACGCAGTATTTT,CASSLGTDTQYF
TRBJ1-2,TRBV2,16,TRBD1,NA,TGTGCCAGCAGGTCTGACAGGGGGATCGGTCACTATGGCTACACCTTC,CASRSDRGIGHYGYTF
TRBJ2-3,TRBV29-1,12,NA,NA,TGCAGCGTTACCCCGGAGGGCGATACGCAGTATTTT,CSVTPEGDTQYF
TRBJ2-5,TRBV27,16,NA,NA,TGTGCCAGCAGTAGGCCGGGTCGATCAGGTCAAGAGACCCAGTACTTC,CASSRPGRSGQETQYF
TRBJ1-5,TRBV6-2/TRBV6-3,14,NA,NA,TGTGCCAGCAGTTACTCGATGGACAATCAGCCCCAGCATTTT,CASSYSMDNQPQHF
TRBJ2-5,TRBV20-1,10,NA,few,TGCAGTGCTGGAGCGGAGGCCCAGTACTTC,CSAGAEAQYF
TRBJ2-3,TRBV4-1,16,NA,few,TGCGCCAGCAGCCTCACCGCGTCCGGGACCACAGATACGCAGTATTTT,CASSLTASGTTDTQYF
TRBJ2-1,TRBV6-2/TRBV6-3,17,TRBD2,NA,TGTGCCAGCAGTTACTCGGGGACTAGCGGGATATACAATGAGCAGTTCTTC,CASSYSGTSGIYNEQFF
TRBJ1-5,TRBV20-1,14,NA,medium-sized,TGCAGTGCTATAGTAGCTGGGCTGGATCAGCCCCAGCATTTT,CSAIVAGLDQPQHF
TRBJ2-4,TRBV20-1,13,NA,NA,TGCAGTGCTCCGGGGACCGCCAAAAACATTCAGTACTTC,CSAPGTAKNIQYF
TRBJ1-1,TRBV6-2/TRBV6-3,14,NA,NA,TGTGCCAGCAGTTACTCGGGGCGAAACACTGAAGCTTTCTTT,CASSYSGRNTEAFF
TRBJ1-2,TRBV7-2,12,NA,NA,TGTGCCAGCAGCTTGACCAACCATGGCTACACCTTC,CASSLTNHGYTF
TRBJ2-7,TRBV7-2,14,NA,NA,TGTGCCAGCAGCAACAACAGGGCCTCCTACGAGCAGTACTTC,CASSNNRASYEQYF
TRBJ1-5,TRBV5-6,13,NA,NA,TGTGCCAGCAGCTTGTGGGACACTCAGCCCCAGCATTTT,CASSLWDTQPQHF
TRBJ1-2,TRBV12-3/TRBV12-4,18,NA,few,TGTGCCAGCAGTTTATCCTCGGGGCTAAGAGGCGTTAACTATGGCTACACCTTC,CASSLSSGLRGVNYGYTF
TRBJ1-2,TRBV7-2,15,NA,NA,TGTGCCAGCAGCGCAGGCTCCGGGAGAAAACGAGCCTACACCTTC,CASSAGSGRKRAYTF
TRBJ2-3,TRBV20-1,12,NA,NA,TGCAGTGCTGCTCAGGTTTCAGATACGCAGTATTTT,CSAAQVSDTQYF
TRBJ1-2,TRBV6-1,15,NA,few,TGTGCCAGCAGTGGGGGGTCGCTCCTCAGGTATGGCTACACCTTC,CASSGGSLLRYGYTF
TRBJ2-2,TRBV7-2,12,NA,NA,TGTGCCAGCAGCGATGTCACCGGGGAGCTGTTTTTT,CASSDVTGELFF
TRBJ1-1,TRBV7-2,15,TRBD1,few,TGTGCCAGCAGCTCCTGGTCCACAGGGGGCACTGAAGCTTTCTTT,CASSSWSTGGTEAFF
TRBJ2-7,TRBV7-2,14,TRBD1,once,TGTGCCAGCAGCTCACAGGGGTCAGCTTACGAGCAGTACTTC,CASSSQGSAYEQYF